This TCR beta chain was recovered during a study of monozygotic twins with inflammatory bowel disease. TCR libraries were prepared from around 3,500 ng total RNA each. Eight separate reactions per sample yielded the cDNA. TCRdb reworked the 5' RACE reads into one entry per CDR3 protein, no DNA. Its table lists roughly 170,000 distinct CDR3 sequences. The CDR3 spans 15 residues. Germline V CDR1 and CDR2: SGHVS, FQNEAQ. This TCR derives from a human donor with ulcerative colitis or Crohn's disease, or a healthy co-twin of an affected twin (not recorded which). The chain joins TRBV7-8 to TRBJ1-2; the D call of TRBD1 rests on TCRdb alone, since no DNA is present to check it. Sequencing was performed on blood. The CDR3 sequence: CASSLDGGEGYGYTF.